Listed below are T cell receptor beta chains from one sample, sequenced in a study of shared clonotypes between healthy human individuals. The protocol was immunoSEQ multiplex PCR, while the TCRdb copy is restricted to in-frame clones and leaves out a portion. The sample lists 500,000 to 550,000 clones; roughly 95% were seen once. Source material: naive CD4+ T cells sorted from blood. The receptor set was obtained from a woman aged 25 to 39 in good health. CDR3s include the opening cysteine and the closing phenylalanine or tryptophan. The D gene is left open where the match is weak. A row's size may be missing; if present it is once, few, many or a size class.

d_gene | j_gene | abundance | v_gene | CDR3aa | CDR3nt
TRBD2 | TRBJ2-3 | NA | TRBV11-2 | CASSAGLAGGWTDTQYF | TGTGCCAGCAGCGCAGGACTAGCGGGAGGGTGGACAGATACGCAGTATTTT
NA | TRBJ2-1 | NA | TRBV27 | CASSLNRAHEQFF | TGTGCCAGCAGTCTGAACAGGGCCCATGAGCAGTTCTTC
NA | TRBJ1-1 | NA | TRBV5-5 | CASIKTGLNTEAFF | TGTGCCAGCATCAAGACAGGACTAAACACTGAAGCTTTCTTT
NA | TRBJ2-5 | NA | TRBV7-8 | CASSGEGPFQETQYF | TGTGCCAGCAGTGGGGAAGGACCGTTCCAAGAGACCCAGTACTTC
NA | TRBJ2-7 | few | TRBV18 | CASSPGTAPHEQYF | TGTGCCAGCTCACCCGGGACCGCTCCCCACGAGCAGTACTTC
TRBD1 | TRBJ2-7 | once | TRBV29-1 | CSTQTGGYEQYF | TGCAGCACCCAGACAGGGGGCTACGAGCAGTACTTC
TRBD2 | TRBJ2-2 | once | TRBV5-1 | CASSLGLAGAGELFF | TGCGCCAGCAGCTTGGGACTAGCGGGAGCCGGGGAGCTGTTTTTT
TRBD2 | TRBJ2-7 | NA | TRBV2 | CASSDGKLLAGIVYEQYF | TGTGCCAGCAGTGATGGGAAGTTACTAGCGGGAATAGTATACGAGCAGTACTTC
TRBD1 | TRBJ2-7 | NA | TRBV9 | CASSFGQGPYEQYF | TGTGCCAGCAGCTTCGGACAGGGACCCTACGAGCAGTACTTC
NA | TRBJ1-1 | NA | TRBV7-2 | CASSLPQENTEAFF | TGTGCCAGCAGCTTGCCCCAGGAGAACACTGAAGCTTTCTTT
NA | TRBJ2-7 | NA | TRBV27 | CASSFILSLDEQYF | TGTGCCAGCAGTTTCATCTTATCCCTCGACGAGCAGTACTTC
TRBD2 | TRBJ2-1 | NA | TRBV10-3 | CAISDPVGRERGGEQFF | TGTGCCATCAGTGACCCGGTTGGGCGGGAGAGGGGAGGGGAGCAGTTCTTC
TRBD1 | TRBJ2-7 | NA | TRBV5-1 | CASSLRGPYEQYF | TGCGCCAGCAGCTTGAGGGGGCCCTACGAGCAGTACTTC
NA | TRBJ1-5 | NA | TRBV4-1 | CASRPTLVKQGHSNQPQHF | TGCGCCAGCAGGCCGACCCTCGTAAAACAGGGACATAGCAATCAGCCCCAGCATTTT
NA | TRBJ2-5 | NA | TRBV13 | CASSVSRLETQYF | TGTGCCAGCAGCGTATCACGTTTAGAGACCCAGTACTTC
NA | TRBJ2-5 | NA | TRBV7-9 | CASSLVLGFQETQYF | TGTGCCAGCAGCTTAGTCTTAGGGTTCCAAGAGACCCAGTACTTC
NA | TRBJ2-5 | NA | TRBV28 | CASRRGYQETQYF | TGTGCCAGCAGACGGGGGTACCAAGAGACCCAGTACTTC
NA | TRBJ2-2 | NA | TRBV2 | CASSEPSGTVFF | TGTGCCAGCAGCGAACCCTCAGGGACGGTGTTTTTT
TRBD2 | TRBJ2-7 | NA | TRBV6-5 | CASSSPGLANYEQYF | TGTGCCAGCAGTTCTCCGGGACTAGCGAACTACGAGCAGTACTTC
NA | TRBJ2-7 | NA | TRBV5-1 | CASSLEGDTYYEQYF | TGCGCCAGCAGCTTGGAAGGGGATACGTACTACGAGCAGTACTTC
TRBD1 | TRBJ1-2 | few | TRBV7-2 | CASRNRGEYGYTF | TGTGCCAGCAGGAACAGGGGCGAATATGGCTACACCTTC
TRBD2 | TRBJ2-7 | NA | TRBV5-1 | CASTLGGAGVSYEQYF | TGCGCCAGCACCCTGGGAGGAGCGGGAGTGTCGTACGAGCAGTACTTC
NA | TRBJ2-2 | NA | TRBV5-6 | CASSLEGLDTGELFF | TGTGCCAGCAGCCTTGAGGGGCTGGACACCGGGGAGCTGTTTTTT
NA | TRBJ1-1 | NA | TRBV6-1 | CASSEINLGGVTEAFF | TGTGCCAGCAGTGAAATCAATCTTGGGGGGGTAACTGAAGCTTTCTTT
NA | TRBJ2-7 | NA | TRBV5-6 | CASSWVAGSYEQYF | TGTGCCAGCAGCTGGGTGGCAGGCTCCTACGAGCAGTACTTC
TRBD1 | TRBJ2-2 | NA | TRBV5-1 | CASSSGTGGLTGELFF | TGCGCCAGCAGCTCCGGGACAGGGGGGTTAACCGGGGAGCTGTTTTTT
NA | TRBJ1-2 | NA | TRBV9 | CASSPGGATIKQVGYTF | TGTGCCAGCAGCCCCGGGGGAGCAACTATAAAGCAGGTTGGCTACACCTTC
NA | TRBJ2-6 | NA | TRBV18 | CASSPGVGANVPTF | TGTGCCAGCTCACCGGGGGTTGGGGCCAACGTCCCGACTTTC
TRBD2 | TRBJ2-1 | NA | TRBV27 | CASSLLAGMGYNEQFF | TGTGCCAGCAGTTTACTAGCGGGGATGGGATACAATGAGCAGTTCTTC
NA | TRBJ1-5 | NA | TRBV5-4 | CASNLHRLLDLTADNQPQHF | TGTGCCAGCAATCTCCACCGCTTGCTGGACCTCACGGCGGATAATCAGCCCCAGCATTTT
NA | TRBJ2-5 | once | TRBV5-8 | CASSLVQGIRETQYF | TGTGCCAGCAGCTTGGTCCAGGGAATACGAGAGACCCAGTACTTC
NA | TRBJ1-2 | NA | TRBV7-9 | CASSLVGFYGYTF | TGTGCCAGCAGCTTAGTCGGGTTCTATGGCTACACCTTC
NA | TRBJ2-7 | NA | TRBV5-1 | CASSLGGGSYEQYF | TGCGCCAGCAGCTTGGGGGGCGGCTCCTACGAGCAGTACTTC
TRBD1 | TRBJ1-1 | NA | TRBV29-1 | CSVDEGAGSTEAFF | TGCAGCGTTGACGAGGGGGCGGGGAGCACTGAAGCTTTCTTT
NA | TRBJ2-1 | NA | TRBV4-1 | CASSPIGRLYNEQFF | TGCGCCAGCAGCCCTATCGGAAGGCTCTACAATGAGCAGTTCTTC
TRBD2 | TRBJ2-7 | NA | TRBV5-4 | CASSNAGGPSYEQYF | TGTGCCAGCAGCAACGCGGGAGGACCATCCTACGAGCAGTACTTC
TRBD1 | TRBJ2-7 | NA | TRBV6-5 | CASSKDRVNEQYF | TGTGCCAGCAGCAAAGACAGGGTCAACGAGCAGTACTTC
TRBD1 | TRBJ1-4 | NA | TRBV28 | CASSLGLGQIEKLFF | TGTGCCAGCAGTTTAGGCCTGGGACAGATCGAAAAACTGTTTTTT
NA | TRBJ2-6 | NA | TRBV4-2 | CASSWRAVRGSGANVLTF | TGTGCCAGCAGCTGGAGGGCAGTCAGGGGCTCTGGGGCCAACGTCCTGACTTTC
NA | TRBJ2-5 | NA | TRBV28 | CASSLDAQETQYF | TGTGCCAGCAGCCTCGATGCGCAAGAGACCCAGTACTTC
TRBD2 | TRBJ2-3 | once | TRBV5-4 | CASRPLAGKTDTQYF | TGTGCCAGCAGGCCTCTAGCGGGGAAAACAGATACGCAGTATTTT
NA | TRBJ2-2 | once | TRBV28 | CASTVGGDTGELFF | TGTGCCAGCACAGTTGGGGGAGACACCGGGGAGCTGTTTTTT
NA | TRBJ2-1 | NA | TRBV7-7 | CASSLLSRETYNEQFF | TGTGCCAGCAGCTTACTAAGTCGGGAGACCTACAATGAGCAGTTCTTC
TRBD1 | TRBJ1-5 | NA | TRBV18 | CASSPTSSGGNQPQHF | TGTGCCAGCTCACCTACATCCTCAGGGGGGAATCAGCCCCAGCATTTT
NA | TRBJ1-5 | NA | TRBV7-9 | CASTQGQTNRLHF | TGTGCCAGCACCCAGGGCCAGACCAATCGGTTGCATTTT
NA | TRBJ2-7 | NA | TRBV5-1 | CASSLSTFRKLYEQYF | TGCGCCAGCAGCTTGAGTACATTCCGAAAACTCTACGAGCAGTACTTC
NA | TRBJ1-5 | once | TRBV5-4 | CASSLDSQPQHF | TGTGCCAGCAGCTTGGACAGTCAGCCCCAGCATTTT
NA | TRBJ1-1 | NA | TRBV11-1 | CASSSRVPRMNTEAFF | TGTGCCAGCAGCAGCAGGGTCCCGCGGATGAACACTGAAGCTTTCTTT
NA | TRBJ1-6 | NA | TRBV7-9 | CASSLDNNSPLHF | TGTGCCAGCAGCTTAGATAATAATTCACCCCTCCACTTT
NA | TRBJ2-7 | NA | TRBV12-1 | CASSFPYEQYF | TGTGCCAGCAGCTTTCCGTACGAGCAGTACTTC
NA | TRBJ1-2 | NA | TRBV7-9 | CASSLLQGSNYGYTF | TGTGCCAGCAGCTTACTGCAGGGGTCTAACTATGGCTACACCTTC
TRBD1 | TRBJ2-7 | NA | TRBV28 | CASSLWDRGLYEQYF | TGTGCCAGCAGTTTATGGGACAGGGGGCTATACGAGCAGTACTTC
NA | TRBJ2-7 | NA | TRBV4-2 | CASSLGYEQYF | TGTGCCAGCAGCTTAGGGTACGAGCAGTACTTC
NA | TRBJ1-5 | NA | TRBV19 | CASSPRERPQHF | TGTGCCAGTAGTCCCCGGGAGAGGCCCCAGCATTTT
NA | TRBJ1-2 | NA | TRBV2 | CASSEAFGRDAGYTF | TGTGCCAGCAGTGAAGCCTTCGGACGGGACGCGGGCTACACCTTC
NA | TRBJ1-1 | NA | TRBV20-1 | CSAPDSEAFF | TGCAGTGCTCCGGACAGTGAAGCTTTCTTT
TRBD2 | TRBJ2-1 | NA | TRBV29-1 | CSVCPLGGDEQFF | TGCAGCGTTTGTCCCCTCGGGGGGGATGAGCAGTTCTTC
NA | TRBJ1-1 | NA | TRBV5-1 | CASSLDSGFEAFF | TGCGCCAGCAGCTTGGATTCGGGGTTTGAAGCTTTCTTT
TRBD2 | TRBJ2-5 | NA | TRBV19 | CASSRLAGLQETQYF | TGTGCCAGTAGTCGGCTAGCGGGCCTCCAAGAGACCCAGTACTTC